Relative to its sample, the clone carrying this TCR beta chain is medium-sized (0.01 to 0.1%). Germline assignment: CDR1 LNHDA and CDR2 SQIVND (reference sequence). J was trimmed by 0 bases and V by 7 bases; bases with no gene match: 2. CDR3 length equals 15 residues. This record comes from a study of T cell repertoires in aging, cancer and after chemotherapy. The overall study: Pre- and post-chemotherapy samples were paired from chronic lymphocytic leukemia patients treated with fludarabine- or bendamustine-based regimens.

Amplification of TCR beta used genomic DNA extracted from peripheral blood. Multiplex touch-down PCR with TRB-A/B primers amplified rearranged V-D-J TRB sequences. TCRdb called the multiplex PCR reads again in MiXCR, with one record for every CDR3 protein. Of under 6,500 distinct CDR3 sequences listed, roughly 30% are singletons. V usage is TRBV19 and J usage is TRBJ2-2; TRBD2 matches 10 bases. Material: blood. This receptor was taken from a human donor with a blood cancer. CDR3 DNA sequence: TGTGCCAGTAAGCTAGCGGGAGCGAACACCGGGGAGCTGTTTTTT. Translated, it gives CASKLAGANTGELFF. The full variable domain, completed using reference TRBV19 and TRBJ2-2, is DGGITQSPKYLFRKEGQNVTLSCEQNLNHDAMYWYRQDPGQGLRLIYYSQIVNDFQKGDIAEGYSVSREKKESFPLTVTSAQKNPTAFYLCASKLAGANTGELFFGEGSRLTVL.